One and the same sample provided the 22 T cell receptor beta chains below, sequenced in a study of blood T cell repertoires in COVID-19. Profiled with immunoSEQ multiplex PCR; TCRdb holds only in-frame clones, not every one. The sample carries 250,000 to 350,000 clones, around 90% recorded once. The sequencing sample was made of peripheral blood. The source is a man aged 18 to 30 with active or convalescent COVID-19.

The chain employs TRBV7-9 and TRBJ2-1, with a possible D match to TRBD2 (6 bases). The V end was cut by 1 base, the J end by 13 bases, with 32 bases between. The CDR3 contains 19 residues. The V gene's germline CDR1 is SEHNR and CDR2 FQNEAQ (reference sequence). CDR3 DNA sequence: TGTGCCAGCAGCTTAGAAACGACATTAAGGGACTCGAGGAGGCCACAACAGTTCTTC. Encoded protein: CASSLETTLRDSRRPQQFF.

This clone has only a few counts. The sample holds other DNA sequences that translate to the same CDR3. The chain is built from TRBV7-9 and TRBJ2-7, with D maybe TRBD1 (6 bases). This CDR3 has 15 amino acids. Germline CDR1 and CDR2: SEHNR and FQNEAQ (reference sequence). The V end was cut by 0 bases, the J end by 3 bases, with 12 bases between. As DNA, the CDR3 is TGTGCCAGCAGCTTAGCAAGAACAGGGCTCTACGAGCAGTACTTC. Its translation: CASSLARTGLYEQYF.

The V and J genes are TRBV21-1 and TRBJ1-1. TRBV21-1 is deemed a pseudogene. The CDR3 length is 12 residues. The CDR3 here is CASSMRYTEAFF. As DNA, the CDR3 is TGTGCCAGCAGCATGCGGTACACTGAAGCTTTCTTT.

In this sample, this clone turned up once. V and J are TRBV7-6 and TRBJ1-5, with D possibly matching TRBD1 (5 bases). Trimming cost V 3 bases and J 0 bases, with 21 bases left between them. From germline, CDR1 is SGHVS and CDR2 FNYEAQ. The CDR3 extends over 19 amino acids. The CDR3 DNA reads TGTGCCAGCAGCTTTGTGGGTATGCGTGGGCAGGGTAGCAATCAGCCCCAGCATTTT. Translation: CASSFVGMRGQGSNQPQHF.

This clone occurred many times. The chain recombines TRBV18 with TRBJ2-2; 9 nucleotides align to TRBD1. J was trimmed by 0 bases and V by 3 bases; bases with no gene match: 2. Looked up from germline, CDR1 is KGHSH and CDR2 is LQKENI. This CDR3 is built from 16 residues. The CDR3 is CASSPRTGANTGELFF. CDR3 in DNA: TGTGCCAGCTCACCTCGGACAGGGGCGAACACCGGGGAGCTGTTTTTT. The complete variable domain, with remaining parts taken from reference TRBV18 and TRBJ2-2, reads NAGVMQNPRHLVRRRGQEARLRCSPMKGHSHVYWYRQLPEEGLKFMVYLQKENIIDESGMPKERFSAEFPKEGPSILRIQQVVRGDSAAYFCASSPRTGANTGELFFGEGSRLTVL.

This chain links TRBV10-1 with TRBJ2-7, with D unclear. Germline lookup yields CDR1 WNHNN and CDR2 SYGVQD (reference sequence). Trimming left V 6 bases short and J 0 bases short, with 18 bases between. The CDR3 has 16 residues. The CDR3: CASREIDTKPSYEQYF. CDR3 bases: TGCGCCAGCAGGGAAATAGACACGAAGCCCTCCTACGAGCAGTACTTC.

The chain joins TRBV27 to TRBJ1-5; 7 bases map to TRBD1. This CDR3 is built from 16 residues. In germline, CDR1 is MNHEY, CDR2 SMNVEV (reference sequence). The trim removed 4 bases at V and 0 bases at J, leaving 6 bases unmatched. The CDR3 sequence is CASSSRQGNSNQPQHF. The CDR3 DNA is TGTGCCAGCAGTTCGAGACAGGGAAATAGCAATCAGCCCCAGCATTTT.

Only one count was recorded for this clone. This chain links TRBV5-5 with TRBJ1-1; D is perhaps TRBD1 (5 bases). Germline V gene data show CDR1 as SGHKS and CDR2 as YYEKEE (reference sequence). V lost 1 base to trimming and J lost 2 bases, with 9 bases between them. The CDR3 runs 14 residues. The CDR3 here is CASSLSGINTEAFF. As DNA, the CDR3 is TGTGCCAGCAGCTTGTCAGGGATTAACACTGAAGCTTTCTTT. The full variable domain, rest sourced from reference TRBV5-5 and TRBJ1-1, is DAGVTQSPTHLIKTRGQQVTLRCSPISGHKSVSWYQQVLGQGPQFIFQYYEKEERGRGNFPDRFSARQFPNYSSELNVNALLLGDSALYLCASSLSGINTEAFFGQGTRLTVV.

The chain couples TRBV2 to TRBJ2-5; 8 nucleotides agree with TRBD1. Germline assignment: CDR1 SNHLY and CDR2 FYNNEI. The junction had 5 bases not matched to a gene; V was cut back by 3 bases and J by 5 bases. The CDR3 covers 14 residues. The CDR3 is CASSDRGLGETQYF. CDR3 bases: TGTGCCAGCAGTGACAGGGGGCTGGGGGAGACCCAGTACTTC.

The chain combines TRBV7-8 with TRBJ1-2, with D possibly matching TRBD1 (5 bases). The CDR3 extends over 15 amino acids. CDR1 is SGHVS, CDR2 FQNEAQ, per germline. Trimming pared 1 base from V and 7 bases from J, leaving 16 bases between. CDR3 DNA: TGTGCCAGCAGCTTAGGGGCGGGGGGAATTGGTGGCTACACCTTC. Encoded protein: CASSLGAGGIGGYTF.

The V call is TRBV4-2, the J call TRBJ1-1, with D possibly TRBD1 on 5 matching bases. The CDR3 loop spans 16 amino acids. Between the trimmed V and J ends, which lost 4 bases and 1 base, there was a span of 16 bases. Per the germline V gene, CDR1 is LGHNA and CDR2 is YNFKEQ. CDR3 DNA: TGTGCCAGCAGCCCCCTTGGGCAGGGCGGGAACACTGAAGCTTTCTTT. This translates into CASSPLGQGGNTEAFF.

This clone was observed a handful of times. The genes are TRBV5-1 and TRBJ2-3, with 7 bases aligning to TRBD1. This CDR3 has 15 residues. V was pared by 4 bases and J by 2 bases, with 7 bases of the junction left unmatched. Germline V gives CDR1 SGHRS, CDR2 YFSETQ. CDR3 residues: CASSPGQPITDTQYF. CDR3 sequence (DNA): TGCGCCAGCAGCCCGGGACAGCCCATCACAGATACGCAGTATTTT.

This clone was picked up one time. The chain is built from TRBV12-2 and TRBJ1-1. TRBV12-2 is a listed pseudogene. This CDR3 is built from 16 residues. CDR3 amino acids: CASRYWDSVRVTEAFF. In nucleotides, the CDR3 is TGTGCAAGTCGGTATTGGGACTCGGTTCGCGTCACTGAAGCTTTCTTT.

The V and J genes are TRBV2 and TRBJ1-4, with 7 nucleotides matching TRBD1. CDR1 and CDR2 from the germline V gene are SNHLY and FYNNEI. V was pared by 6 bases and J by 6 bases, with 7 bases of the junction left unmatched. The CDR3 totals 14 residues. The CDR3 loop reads CASSYRGRDEKLFF. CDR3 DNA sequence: TGTGCCAGCAGCTACAGGGGACGGGATGAAAAACTGTTTTTT.

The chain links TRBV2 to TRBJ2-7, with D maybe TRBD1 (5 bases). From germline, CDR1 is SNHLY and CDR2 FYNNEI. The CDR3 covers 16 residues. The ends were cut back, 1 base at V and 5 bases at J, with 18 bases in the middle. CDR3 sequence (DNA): TGTGCCAGCAGTGAAGTTGGGGCAGGGAATCATCACGAGCAGTACTTC. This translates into CASSEVGAGNHHEQYF.

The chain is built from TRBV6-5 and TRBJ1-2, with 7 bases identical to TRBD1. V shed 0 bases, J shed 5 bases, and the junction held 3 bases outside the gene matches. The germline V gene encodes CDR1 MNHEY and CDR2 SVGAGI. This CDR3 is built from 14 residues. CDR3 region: CASSYSGGRYGYTF. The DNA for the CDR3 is TGTGCCAGCAGTTACTCAGGGGGCCGGTATGGCTACACCTTC.

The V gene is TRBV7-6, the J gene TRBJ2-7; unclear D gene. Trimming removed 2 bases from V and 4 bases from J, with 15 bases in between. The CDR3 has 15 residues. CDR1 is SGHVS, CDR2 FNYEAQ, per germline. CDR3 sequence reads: CASSLQQAALYEQYF. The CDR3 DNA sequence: TGTGCCAGCAGCTTACAGCAGGCCGCATTATACGAGCAGTACTTC.

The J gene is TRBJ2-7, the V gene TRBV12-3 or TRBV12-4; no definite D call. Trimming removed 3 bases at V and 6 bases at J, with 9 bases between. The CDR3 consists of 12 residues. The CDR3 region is CASSFARGEQYF. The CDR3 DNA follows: TGTGCCAGCAGTTTCGCCCGCGGCGAGCAGTACTTC.

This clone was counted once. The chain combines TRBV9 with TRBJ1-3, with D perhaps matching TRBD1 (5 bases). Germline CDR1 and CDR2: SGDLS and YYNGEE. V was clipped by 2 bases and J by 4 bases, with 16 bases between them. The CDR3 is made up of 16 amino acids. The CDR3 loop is CASSVSQGLGGNTIYF. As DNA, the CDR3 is TGTGCCAGCAGCGTTAGCCAGGGTTTAGGGGGAAACACCATATATTTT.

The CDR3 is CATSDYGTRGEKLFF. Here the CDR3 DNA reads TGTGCCACCAGTGACTATGGAACAAGAGGGGAAAAACTGTTTTTT. This chain uses TRBV24-1 with TRBJ1-4; the D is unclear. The germline CDR1 and CDR2 sequences are KGHDR and SFDVKD. The CDR3 contains 15 residues. Trimming left V 4 bases short and J 8 bases short, with 16 bases between.

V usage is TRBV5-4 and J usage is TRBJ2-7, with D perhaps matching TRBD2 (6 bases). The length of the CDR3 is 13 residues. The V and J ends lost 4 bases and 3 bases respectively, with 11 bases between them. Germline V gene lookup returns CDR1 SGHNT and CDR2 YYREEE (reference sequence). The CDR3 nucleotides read TGTGCCAGCAGCGCCCAGACTAGCTACGAGCAGTACTTC. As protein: CASSAQTSYEQYF.

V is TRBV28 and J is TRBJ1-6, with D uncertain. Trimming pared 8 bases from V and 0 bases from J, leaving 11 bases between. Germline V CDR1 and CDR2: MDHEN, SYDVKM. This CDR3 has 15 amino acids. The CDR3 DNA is TGTGCCAGCCTCAGAACGGGCTCCTATAATTCACCCCTCCACTTT. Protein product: CASLRTGSYNSPLHF.